The 19 T cell receptor beta chains below all came from one sample that was sequenced in a study of T cells in Graves' hyperthyroidism and ophthalmopathy. Amplification of TCR beta CDR3 regions used RNA as the template. The TCR CDR3 first-round RT-PCR relied on the HTBI primer set. One entry per CDR3 protein results from TCRdb running MiXCR on the multiplex PCR reads. The repertoire holds 550,000 to 650,000 distinct CDR3 sequences, around 15% seen once, with around 13% in the top ten. Sequencing input: blood. The receptors stem from a woman aged 40 to 55 with Graves' hyperthyroidism.

This clonotype was observed a handful of times. The chain couples TRBV19 to TRBJ2-5, with D perhaps TRBD1 or TRBD2 (5 bases each). The V and J ends lost 10 bases and 7 bases respectively, with 25 bases between them. CDR1 LNHDA and CDR2 SQIVND come from the germline V gene (reference sequence). The CDR3 contains 15 residues. CDR3 in DNA: TGTGCCACCTCTCTCCGGGACCTTGCCGGAGGGACCCAGTACTTC. It translates to CATSLRDLAGGTQYF.

The sample holds many counts of this clonotype. The V gene is TRBV6-1, the J gene TRBJ1-2; D unclear. The CDR3 extends over 18 amino acids. V lost 4 bases to trimming and J lost 4 bases, with 25 bases between them. Germline V lookup: CDR1 MNHNS, CDR2 SASEGT. For the CDR3, the DNA is TGTGCCAGCAGTGGATCTGTCGCAGGTGTTAGATCGGGCTATGGCTACACCTTC. Translated, it gives CASSGSVAGVRSGYGYTF.

The chain is built from TRBV5-1 and TRBJ2-1, with TRBD2 identical over 15 bases. This CDR3 has 20 amino acids. CDR1 and CDR2 (germline): SGHRS, YFSETQ. Trimming cost V 4 bases and J 0 bases; bases outside gene matches: 11. The CDR3 loop reads CASSGTGTSGGLSSYNEQFF. In DNA form, the CDR3 reads TGCGCCAGCAGCGGAACCGGGACTAGCGGGGGGCTTAGCTCCTACAATGAGCAGTTCTTC. Filled out from reference TRBV5-1 and TRBJ2-1, the complete variable domain reads KAGVTQTPRYLIKTRGQQVTLSCSPISGHRSVSWYQQTPGQGLQFLFEYFSETQRNKGNFPGRFSGRQFSNSRSEMNVSTLELGDSALYLCASSGTGTSGGLSSYNEQFFGPGTRLTVL.

This clonotype was seen ten or more times. V usage is TRBV7-9 and J usage is TRBJ2-7, with D unclear. The V end was cut by 0 bases, the J end by 4 bases, with 7 bases between. Germline CDR1 and CDR2: SEHNR and FQNEAQ (reference sequence). The CDR3 loop spans 13 amino acids. The CDR3 bases are TGTGCCAGCAGCTTAGCTGGCAGGTACGAGCAGTACTTC. Its protein is CASSLAGRYEQYF.

This clonotype was counted at least ten times. The chain employs TRBV27 and TRBJ2-7, with D unclear. Trimming removed 2 bases at V and 7 bases at J, with 12 bases between. The CDR3 consists of 13 residues. Germline-derived CDR1 and CDR2 are MNHEY and SMNVEV (reference sequence). The CDR3 coding sequence is TGTGCCAGCAGTTTAATTTCTGGGGAAGAGCAGTACTTC. Its protein is CASSLISGEEQYF.

This clonotype has a count of ten or more. The chain links TRBV27 to TRBJ2-1; D could derive from TRBD1 or TRBD2 (5 bases each). V was shortened by 6 bases and J by 5 bases, with 14 bases between the two germline ends. This CDR3 contains 14 residues. Looked up from germline, CDR1 is MNHEY and CDR2 is SMNVEV (reference sequence). The CDR3 here is CASSPWDGNNEQFF. CDR3 sequence (DNA): TGTGCCAGCAGCCCGTGGGACGGGAACAATGAGCAGTTCTTC.

This clonotype was recorded many times. V gene TRBV12-3 or TRBV12-4 combines with J gene TRBJ2-2; 7 positions match TRBD2. V trimming: 6 bases; J trimming: 3 bases; junction bases outside the gene matches: 4. The CDR3 runs 14 residues. The CDR3 coding sequence is TGTGCCAGCAGCCCGGGACTACACACCGGGGAGCTGTTTTTT. This translates into CASSPGLHTGELFF.

This clonotype was found many times. The chain carries TRBV13 and TRBJ2-7; possible D gene TRBD2, 5 bases. V dropped 2 bases and J dropped 0 bases, with 11 bases sitting between them. The CDR3 sequence is 15 residues long. Germline V gene lookup returns CDR1 PRHDT and CDR2 FYEKMQ (reference sequence). The CDR3 DNA reads as TGTGCCAGCAGCTTATCGGCCGGGGACTCCTACGAGCAGTACTTC. Translation: CASSLSAGDSYEQYF.

This sequence joins TRBV15 and TRBJ2-5; unclear D gene. The germline V gene has CDR1 LNHNV and CDR2 YYDKDF (reference sequence). The CDR3 loop spans 15 amino acids. V was clipped by 2 bases and J by 2 bases, with 12 bases between them. CDR3 bases: TGTGCCACCAGCAGACCCCACCAGGAGCAAGAGACCCAGTACTTC. Its protein is CATSRPHQEQETQYF.

This rearrangement joins TRBV12-3 or TRBV12-4 to TRBJ1-1; weak D call: TRBD1 (5 bases). The CDR3 is 16 amino acids. V lost 5 bases and J lost 3, with 19 bases in between. The CDR3 reads CASSTGTSGGDTEAFF. In nucleotides, the CDR3 is TGTGCCAGCAGTACCGGGACCTCCGGGGGGGACACTGAAGCTTTCTTT.

The chain combines TRBV28 with TRBJ1-2; no firm D call. V was trimmed by 5 bases and J by 4 bases, leaving 17 bases between them. The CDR3 has 15 residues. Germline V gives CDR1 MDHEN, CDR2 SYDVKM. This chain's CDR3 is CASSTTRTDRYGYTF. In DNA form, the CDR3 reads TGTGCCAGCAGTACCACAAGGACGGACCGCTATGGCTACACCTTC.

This clonotype was counted ten times or more. The chain uses TRBV10-2 and TRBJ2-2; D uncertain. The CDR3 length is 16 residues. Per the germline V gene, CDR1 is WSHSY and CDR2 is SAAADI. V was clipped by 6 bases and J by 0 bases, with 14 bases between them. The CDR3 sequence is CASRLSHTTNTGELFF. CDR3 nucleotide sequence: TGCGCCAGCAGACTGTCACATACGACGAACACCGGGGAGCTGTTTTTT.

In this sample, this clonotype turned up many times. This chain connects TRBV5-1 to TRBJ1-5, with D possibly matching TRBD1 (6 bases). CDR1 is SGHRS, CDR2 YFSETQ, per germline. Deletions cut 4 bases from V and 4 bases from J, with 15 bases between. CDR3 length equals 15 residues. Here the CDR3 DNA reads TGCGCCAGCAGCCCTACAGGACAGCAAAATCAGCCCCAGCATTTT. This codes for CASSPTGQQNQPQHF. Full variable domain (rest looked up from reference TRBV5-1 and TRBJ1-5): KAGVTQTPRYLIKTRGQQVTLSCSPISGHRSVSWYQQTPGQGLQFLFEYFSETQRNKGNFPGRFSGRQFSNSRSEMNVSTLELGDSALYLCASSPTGQQNQPQHFGDGTRLSIL.

The chain is built from TRBV7-2 and TRBJ1-3, with D uncertain. V lost 5 bases and J lost 0, with 14 bases in between. The germline gives CDR1 SGHTA, CDR2 FQGNSA. The CDR3 extends over 16 amino acids. The CDR3 loop reads CASSLEQQISGNTIYF. The CDR3 region has the DNA TGTGCCAGCAGCCTGGAACAGCAAATCTCTGGAAACACCATATATTTT. Using reference TRBV7-2 and TRBJ1-3 for the parts outside the CDR3, the full variable domain is GAGVSQSPSNKVTEKGKDVELRCDPISGHTALYWYRQSLGQGLEFLIYFQGNSAPDKSGLPSDRFSAERTGGSVSTLTIQRTQQEDSAVYLCASSLEQQISGNTIYFGEGSWLTVV.

There are many counts of this clonotype. The genes are TRBV20-1 and TRBJ1-2; D perhaps matches TRBD1 (5 bases). Trimming removed 0 bases from V and 4 bases from J, with 12 bases in between. The CDR3 covers 14 residues. Looked up from germline, CDR1 is DFQATT and CDR2 is SNEGSKA (reference sequence). The CDR3 DNA follows: TGCAGTGCTAGAGATGCCGAGGGGTCCTATGGCTACACCTTC. This encodes CSARDAEGSYGYTF.

In its sample, this clonotype was seen a few times. J is TRBJ2-3 and V is TRBV12-3 or TRBV12-4; 7 bases line up with TRBD2. V dropped 6 bases and J dropped 0; count of bases not matched to a gene: 9. This CDR3 contains 16 residues. CDR3 sequence: CASSRPSGSSTDTQYF. CDR3 in DNA: TGTGCCAGCAGCCGACCTAGCGGCTCTAGCACAGATACGCAGTATTTT.

This clonotype was counted between two and nine times. The gene calls are TRBV5-1 and TRBJ2-7, with TRBD1 matching over 11 bases. This CDR3 is 14 amino acids long. J was trimmed by 3 bases and V by 5 bases; bases with no gene match: 4. CDR1 is SGHRS, CDR2 YFSETQ, per germline. The CDR3 DNA follows: TGCGCCAGCAGATTAGGGACAGGGGGCTACGAGCAGTACTTC. Translated: CASRLGTGGYEQYF.

In its sample, this clonotype was seen many times. This sequence joins TRBV18 and TRBJ2-5, with 8 bases fitting TRBD1. J lost 5 bases, V lost 0 bases, and 11 bases had no gene match. Germline CDR1 KGHSH, CDR2 LQKENI. The length of the CDR3 is 17 residues. CDR3 loop: CASSPPKQGVKWETQYF. The CDR3, as DNA: TGTGCCAGCTCACCACCAAAACAGGGGGTGAAATGGGAGACCCAGTACTTC.

This clonotype was counted at least ten times. This sequence joins TRBV7-2 and TRBJ2-1; no reliable D call. CDR1 is SGHTA and CDR2 is FQGNSA in the germline V gene. The CDR3 spans 13 residues. V lost 1 base and J lost 9, with 10 bases in between. CDR3 nucleotide sequence: TGTGCCAGCAGCTTAGGACATCCCGGTGAGCAGTTCTTC. It specifies CASSLGHPGEQFF.